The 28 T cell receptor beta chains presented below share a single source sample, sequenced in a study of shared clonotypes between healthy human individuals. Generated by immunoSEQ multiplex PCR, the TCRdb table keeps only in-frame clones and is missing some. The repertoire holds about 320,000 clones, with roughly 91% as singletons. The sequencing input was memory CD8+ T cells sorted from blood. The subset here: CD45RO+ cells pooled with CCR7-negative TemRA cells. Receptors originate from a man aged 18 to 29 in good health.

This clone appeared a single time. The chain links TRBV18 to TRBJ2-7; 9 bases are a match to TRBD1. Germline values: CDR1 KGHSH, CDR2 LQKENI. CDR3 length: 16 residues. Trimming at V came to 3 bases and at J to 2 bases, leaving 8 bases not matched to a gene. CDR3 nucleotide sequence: TGTGCCAGCTCACCCTCTCGGGGGACAGGGCCCTACGAGCAGTACTTC. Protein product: CASSPSRGTGPYEQYF.

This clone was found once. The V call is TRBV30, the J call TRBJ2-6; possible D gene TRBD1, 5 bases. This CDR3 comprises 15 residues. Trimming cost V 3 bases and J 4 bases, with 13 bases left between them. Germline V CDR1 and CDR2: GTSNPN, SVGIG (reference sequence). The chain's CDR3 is CAWSPGLWGANVLTF. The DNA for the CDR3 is TGTGCCTGGAGCCCAGGGCTTTGGGGGGCCAACGTCCTGACTTTC.

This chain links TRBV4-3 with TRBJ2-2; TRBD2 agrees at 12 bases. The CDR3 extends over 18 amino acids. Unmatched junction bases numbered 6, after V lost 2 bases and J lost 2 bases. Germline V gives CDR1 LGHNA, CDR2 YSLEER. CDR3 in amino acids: CASSQTLAGGLNTGELFF. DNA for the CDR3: TGCGCCAGCAGCCAAACACTAGCGGGAGGCCTAAACACCGGGGAGCTGTTTTTT.

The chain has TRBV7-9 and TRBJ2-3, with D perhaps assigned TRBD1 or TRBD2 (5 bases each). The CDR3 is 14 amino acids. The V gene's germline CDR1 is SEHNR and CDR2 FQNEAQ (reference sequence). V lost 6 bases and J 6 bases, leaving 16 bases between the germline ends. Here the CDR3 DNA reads TGTGCCAGCAGTTCACCAAGGGGAGTGGATACGCAGTATTTT. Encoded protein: CASSSPRGVDTQYF.

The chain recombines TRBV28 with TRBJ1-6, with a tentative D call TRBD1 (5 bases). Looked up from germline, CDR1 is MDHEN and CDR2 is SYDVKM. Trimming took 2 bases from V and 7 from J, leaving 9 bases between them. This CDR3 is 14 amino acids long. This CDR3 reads CASSLPGNNSPLHF. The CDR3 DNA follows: TGTGCCAGCAGTTTACCAGGGAACAATTCACCCCTCCACTTT.

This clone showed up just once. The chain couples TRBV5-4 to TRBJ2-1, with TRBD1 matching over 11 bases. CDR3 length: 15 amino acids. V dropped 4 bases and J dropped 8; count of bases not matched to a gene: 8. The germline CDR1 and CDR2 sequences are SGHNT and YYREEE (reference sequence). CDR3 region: CASSPGQGASYEQFF. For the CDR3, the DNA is TGTGCCAGCAGCCCCGGACAGGGGGCATCGTATGAGCAGTTCTTC.

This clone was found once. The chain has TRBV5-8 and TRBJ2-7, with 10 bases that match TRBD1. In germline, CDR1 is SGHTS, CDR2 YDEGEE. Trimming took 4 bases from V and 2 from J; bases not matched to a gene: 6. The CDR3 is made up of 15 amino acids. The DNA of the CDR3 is TGTGCCAGCAGCAGGGACAGGGGATACCCCTACGAGCAGTACTTC. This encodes CASSRDRGYPYEQYF.

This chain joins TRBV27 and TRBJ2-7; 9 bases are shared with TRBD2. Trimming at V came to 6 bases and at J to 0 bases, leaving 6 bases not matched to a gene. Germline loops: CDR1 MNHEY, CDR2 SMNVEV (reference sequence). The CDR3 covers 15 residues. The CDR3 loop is CASSMTSGSSYEQYF. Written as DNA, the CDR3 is TGTGCCAGCAGCATGACTAGCGGAAGCTCCTACGAGCAGTACTTC.

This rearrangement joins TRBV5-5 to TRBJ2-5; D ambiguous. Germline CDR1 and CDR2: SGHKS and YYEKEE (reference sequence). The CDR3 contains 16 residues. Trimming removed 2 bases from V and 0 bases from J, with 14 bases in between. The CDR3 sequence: CASSFLQELYQETQYF. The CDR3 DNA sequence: TGTGCCAGCAGCTTCCTACAAGAACTGTACCAAGAGACCCAGTACTTC.

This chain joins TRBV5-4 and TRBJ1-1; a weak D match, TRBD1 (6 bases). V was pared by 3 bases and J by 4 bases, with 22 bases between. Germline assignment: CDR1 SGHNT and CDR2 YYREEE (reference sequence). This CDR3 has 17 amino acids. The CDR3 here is CASSSDGTSGPVTEAFF. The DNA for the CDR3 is TGTGCCAGCAGCTCAGACGGGACATCCGGGCCGGTCACTGAAGCTTTCTTT.

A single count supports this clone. DNA for the CDR3: TGTGCCAGCAGCTTAGGGACTAGCGTATACAATGAGCAGTTCTTC. The encoded protein is CASSLGTSVYNEQFF. V gene TRBV7-9 combines with J gene TRBJ2-1; TRBD2 agrees at 9 bases. The CDR3 has 15 residues. The V gene's germline CDR1 is SEHNR and CDR2 FQNEAQ (reference sequence). With 1 base clipped from V and 4 bases from J, the junction kept 2 bases outside the gene matches.

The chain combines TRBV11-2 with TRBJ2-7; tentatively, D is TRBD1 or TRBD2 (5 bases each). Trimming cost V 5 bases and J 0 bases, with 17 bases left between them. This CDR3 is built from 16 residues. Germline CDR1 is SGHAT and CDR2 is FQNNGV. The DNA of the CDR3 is TGTGCCAGCAGCCTCCCCAGGGACCCCCTCTCCTACGAGCAGTACTTC. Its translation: CASSLPRDPLSYEQYF.

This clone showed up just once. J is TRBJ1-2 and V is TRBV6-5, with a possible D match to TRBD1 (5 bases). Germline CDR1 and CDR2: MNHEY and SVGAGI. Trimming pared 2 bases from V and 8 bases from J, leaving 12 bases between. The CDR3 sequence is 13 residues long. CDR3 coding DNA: TGTGCCAGCAGTTACGGCCAGTGGGACGGCTACACCTTC. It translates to CASSYGQWDGYTF.

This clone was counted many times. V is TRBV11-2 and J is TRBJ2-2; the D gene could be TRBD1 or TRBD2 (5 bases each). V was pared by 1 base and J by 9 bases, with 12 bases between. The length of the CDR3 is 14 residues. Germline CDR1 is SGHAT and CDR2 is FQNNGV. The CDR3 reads CASSLGPGPRELFF. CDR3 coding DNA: TGTGCCAGCAGCTTAGGTCCGGGGCCAAGGGAGCTGTTTTTT. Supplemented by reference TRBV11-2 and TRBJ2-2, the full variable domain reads EAGVAQSPRYKIIEKRQSVAFWCNPISGHATLYWYQQILGQGPKLLIQFQNNGVVDDSQLPKDRFSAERLKGVDSTLKIQPAKLEDSAVYLCASSLGPGPRELFFGEGSRLTVL.

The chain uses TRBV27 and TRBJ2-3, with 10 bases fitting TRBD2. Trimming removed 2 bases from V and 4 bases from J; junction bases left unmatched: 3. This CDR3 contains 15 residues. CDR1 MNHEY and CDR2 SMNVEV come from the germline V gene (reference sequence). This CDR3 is CASSLLAGDPDTQYF. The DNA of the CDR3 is TGTGCCAGCAGTTTACTAGCGGGAGACCCAGATACGCAGTATTTT.

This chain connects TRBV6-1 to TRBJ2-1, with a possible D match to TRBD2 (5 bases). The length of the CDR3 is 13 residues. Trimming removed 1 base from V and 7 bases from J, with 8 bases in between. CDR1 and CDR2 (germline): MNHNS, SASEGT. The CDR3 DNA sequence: TGTGCCAGCAGTGAAGTTCCGGGGAATGAGCAGTTCTTC. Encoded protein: CASSEVPGNEQFF.

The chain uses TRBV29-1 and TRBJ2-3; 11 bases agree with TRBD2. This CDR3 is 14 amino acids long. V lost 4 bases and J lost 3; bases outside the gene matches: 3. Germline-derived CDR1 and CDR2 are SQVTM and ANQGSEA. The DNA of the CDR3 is TGCAGCGTTGTTCTAGCGGGGGGTACAGATACGCAGTATTTT. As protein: CSVVLAGGTDTQYF.

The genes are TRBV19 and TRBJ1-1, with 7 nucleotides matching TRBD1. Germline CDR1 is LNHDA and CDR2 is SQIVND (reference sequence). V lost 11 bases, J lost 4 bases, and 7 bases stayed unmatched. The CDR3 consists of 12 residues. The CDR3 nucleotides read TGTGCCTTCAGGGGGGCCGGCACTGAAGCTTTCTTT. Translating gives CAFRGAGTEAFF. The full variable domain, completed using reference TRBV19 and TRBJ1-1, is DGGITQSPKYLFRKEGQNVTLSCEQNLNHDAMYWYRQDPGQGLRLIYYSQIVNDFQKGDIAEGYSVSREKKESFPLTVTSAQKNPTAFYLCAFRGAGTEAFFGQGTRLTVV.

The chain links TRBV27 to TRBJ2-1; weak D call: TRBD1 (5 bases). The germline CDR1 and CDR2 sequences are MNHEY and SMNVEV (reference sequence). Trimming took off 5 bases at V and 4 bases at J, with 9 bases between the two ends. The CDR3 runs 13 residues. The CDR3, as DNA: TGTGCCAGCAGTCCGACAGCTTACAATGAGCAGTTCTTC. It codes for CASSPTAYNEQFF.

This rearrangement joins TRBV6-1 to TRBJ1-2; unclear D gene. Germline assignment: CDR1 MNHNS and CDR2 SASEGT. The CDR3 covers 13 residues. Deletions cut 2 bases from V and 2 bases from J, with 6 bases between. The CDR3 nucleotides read TGTGCCAGCAGTGAATTGTCCAACTATGGCTACACCTTC. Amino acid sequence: CASSELSNYGYTF.

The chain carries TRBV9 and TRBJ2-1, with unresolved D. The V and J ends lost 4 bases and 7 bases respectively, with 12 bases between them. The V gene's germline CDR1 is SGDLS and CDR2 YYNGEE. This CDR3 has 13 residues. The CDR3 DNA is TGTGCCAGCAGCCGTGGTGGAAGAAATGAGCAGTTCTTC. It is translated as CASSRGGRNEQFF.

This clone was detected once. For the CDR3, the DNA is TGTGCCAGCAGCCCTCCCGGGAATGAGCAGTTCTTC. Translating it yields CASSPPGNEQFF. This sequence joins TRBV25-1 and TRBJ2-1; D is unclear. The V end was cut by 6 bases, the J end by 7 bases, with 10 bases between. The CDR3 contains 12 residues. CDR1 and CDR2 from the germline V gene are MGHDK and SYGVNS.

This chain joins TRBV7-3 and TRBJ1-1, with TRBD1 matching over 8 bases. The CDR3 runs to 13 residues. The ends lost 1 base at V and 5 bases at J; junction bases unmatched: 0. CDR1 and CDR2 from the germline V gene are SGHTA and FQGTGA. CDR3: CASSLRQGTEAFF. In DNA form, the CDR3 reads TGTGCCAGCAGCTTAAGACAGGGGACTGAAGCTTTCTTT.

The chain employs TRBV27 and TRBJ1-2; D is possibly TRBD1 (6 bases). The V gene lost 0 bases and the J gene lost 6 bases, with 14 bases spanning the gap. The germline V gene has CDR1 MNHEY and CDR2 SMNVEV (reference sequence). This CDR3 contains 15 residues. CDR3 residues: CASSLSGASINGYTF. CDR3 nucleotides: TGTGCCAGCAGTTTATCGGGGGCAAGTATCAATGGCTACACCTTC.

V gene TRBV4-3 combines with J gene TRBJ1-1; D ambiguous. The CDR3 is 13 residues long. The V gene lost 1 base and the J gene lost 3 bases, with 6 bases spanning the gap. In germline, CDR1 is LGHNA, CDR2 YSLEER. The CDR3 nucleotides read TGCGCCAGCAGCCAAGTTCAGTACACTGAAGCTTTCTTT. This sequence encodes CASSQVQYTEAFF.

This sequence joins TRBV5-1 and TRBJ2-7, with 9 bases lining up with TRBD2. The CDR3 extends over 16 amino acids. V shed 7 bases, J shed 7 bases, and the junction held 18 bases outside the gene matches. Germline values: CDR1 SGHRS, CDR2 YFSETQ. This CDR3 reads CASRNSGRIGAWEQYF. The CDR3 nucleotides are TGCGCCAGCCGGAACAGCGGGAGGATCGGGGCGTGGGAGCAGTACTTC.

The CDR3 here is CASIPDRDIDGELFF. CDR3 sequence (DNA): TGTGCCAGCATCCCAGACAGGGATATAGACGGGGAGCTGTTTTTT. V and J are TRBV6-6 and TRBJ2-2; 7 nucleotides align to TRBD1. Germline values: CDR1 MNHNY, CDR2 SVGAGI (reference sequence). This CDR3 comprises 15 residues. Trimming at V came to 7 bases and at J to 7 bases, leaving 12 bases not matched to a gene.

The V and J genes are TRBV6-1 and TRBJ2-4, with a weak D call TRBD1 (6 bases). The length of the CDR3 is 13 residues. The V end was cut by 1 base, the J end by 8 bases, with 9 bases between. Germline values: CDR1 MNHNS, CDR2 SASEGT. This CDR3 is CASSEGQGYIQYF. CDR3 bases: TGTGCCAGCAGTGAAGGTCAGGGGTACATTCAGTACTTC.